This T cell receptor beta chain was identified during a study of shared clonotypes between healthy human individuals. Study-wide context: Donors had three CD4 naive, three CD4 memory, two CD8 naive and one CD8 memory plate apiece. Study findings and constraints: Although depth was large, rarefaction showed that sequencing of the sorted subsets was incomplete. Roughly 5% of naive CD4 clonotypes were common to a few donors.

On this clone: The antigen is not known.

Trimming stripped 5 bases from V and 2 bases from J, with 9 bases between. This CDR3 comprises 13 residues. CDR1 and CDR2 (germline): SGHTA, FQGTGA. Data came from immunoSEQ multiplex PCR; TCRdb stores just in-frame clones and leaves some out. The table lists roughly 1 million clones, 75% to 85% of them singletons, with around 0.47% in the top ten. The sequence was obtained from a young man in good health. Some clones in this sample may be carry-over from other donors' samples. This sequence joins TRBV7-3 and TRBJ2-5, with D unclear. Sequencing was carried out using memory CD4+ T cells from PBMCs. Subset described: CD45RA-negative fraction. In nucleotides, the CDR3 is TGTGCCAGCAGCCGACTTGCGCAAGAGACCCAGTACTTC. It encodes CASSRLAQETQYF.